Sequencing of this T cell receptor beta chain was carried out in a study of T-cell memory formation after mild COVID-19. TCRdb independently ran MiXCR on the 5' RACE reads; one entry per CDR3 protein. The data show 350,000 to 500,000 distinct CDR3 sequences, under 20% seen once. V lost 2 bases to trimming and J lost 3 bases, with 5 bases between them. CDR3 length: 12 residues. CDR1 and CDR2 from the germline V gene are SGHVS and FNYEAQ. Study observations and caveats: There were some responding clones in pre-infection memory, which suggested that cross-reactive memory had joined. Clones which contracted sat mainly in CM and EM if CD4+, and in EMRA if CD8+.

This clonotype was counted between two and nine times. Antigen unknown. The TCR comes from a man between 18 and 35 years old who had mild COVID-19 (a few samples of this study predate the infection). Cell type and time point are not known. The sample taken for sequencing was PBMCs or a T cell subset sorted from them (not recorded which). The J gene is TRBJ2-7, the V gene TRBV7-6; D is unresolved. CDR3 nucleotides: TGTGCCAGCAGCTTACAGGTCTACGAGCAGTACGTC. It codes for CASSLQVYEQYV.